This note documents a single T cell receptor (beta chain) sequence. This sample is part of a study of blood T cell repertoires in COVID-19. Study overall: Material from acute and convalescent COVID-19 was sourced from the United States, Italy and Spain.

CDR3 length: 16 residues. CDR1 and CDR2 (germline): MGHRA, YSYEKL. Trimming at V came to 3 bases and at J to 1 base, leaving 7 bases not matched to a gene. Repertoires were generated with immunoSEQ multiplex PCR, while TCRdb's copy carries only in-frame clones and drops some. The sample lists roughly 200,000 clones, around 89% seen once, with 1.2% in the top ten. The sample was PBMCs or T cells enriched from blood (not recorded which). This rearrangement joins TRBV4-1 to TRBJ1-1; the match to TRBD1 covers 8 bases. The sequence was obtained from a man aged 30-40 years who had recovered from COVID-19. The DNA for the CDR3 is TGCGCCAGCAGCCAGGAATGGACAGGGACGAACACTGAAGCTTTCTTT. Residues: CASSQEWTGTNTEAFF.